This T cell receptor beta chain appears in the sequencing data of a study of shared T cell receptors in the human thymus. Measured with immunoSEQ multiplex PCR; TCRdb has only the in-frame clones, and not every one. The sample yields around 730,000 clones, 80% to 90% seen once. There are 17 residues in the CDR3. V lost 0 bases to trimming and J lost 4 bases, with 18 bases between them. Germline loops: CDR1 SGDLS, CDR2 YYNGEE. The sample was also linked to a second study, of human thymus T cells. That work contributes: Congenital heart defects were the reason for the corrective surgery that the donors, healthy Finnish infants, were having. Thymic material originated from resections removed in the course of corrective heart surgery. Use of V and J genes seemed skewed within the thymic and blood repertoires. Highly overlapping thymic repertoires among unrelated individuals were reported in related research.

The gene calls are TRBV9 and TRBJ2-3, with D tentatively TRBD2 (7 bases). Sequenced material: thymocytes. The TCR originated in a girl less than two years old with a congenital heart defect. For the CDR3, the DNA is TGTGCCAGCAGCGTAGGACCCCGGGGGGCCATCGCAGATACGCAGTATTTT. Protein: CASSVGPRGAIADTQYF.